These T cell receptor beta chains were read from a single sample in a study of T-cell memory formation after mild COVID-19. TCRdb used MiXCR to reprocess the 5' RACE reads, holding one entry per CDR3 protein. The sample includes roughly 500,000 distinct CDR3 sequences, about 20% of them seen just once. The sample was PBMCs or a T cell subset sorted from them (not recorded which). Receptors originate from an adult woman who had mild COVID-19 (a few samples of this study predate the infection). Cell type and time point are not known. The conserved cysteine and the conserved F or W are not part of the CDR3 here. A row's size may be missing; if present it is once, few, many or a size class.

>TRBJ1-2|TRBV12-3/TRBV12-4|-
ASSLAGGQGALGYGYT
>TRBJ2-1|TRBV6-2/TRBV6-3|few
ASSSRVSGRASFEQF
>TRBJ1-1|TRBV5-1|many
ASSLEAAGNTEAF
>TRBJ1-2|TRBV29-1|few
SVDGGENGYT
>TRBJ1-1|TRBV29-1|-
SATWGRGSEAF
>TRBJ2-5|TRBV3-1|few
ASSQSGVETQY
>TRBJ2-7|TRBV3-1|few
ASSPIREIYEQY
>TRBJ1-6|TRBV18|-
ASSPLTGQDQGPLH
>TRBJ2-7|TRBV7-9|-
ASSTGVGSYEQY
>TRBJ2-7|TRBV7-2|few
ASSLAENHEQY
>TRBJ2-2|TRBV5-1|-
ASSFPLAGGELF
>TRBJ2-1|TRBV2|few
ASGGLAGNEQF